Below, 10 T cell receptor beta chains from the same sample are listed, as sequenced in a study of CD8+ T cells in alopecia areata. As the sequencing template, cDNA was produced by extracting RNA and reverse transcribing it. The protocol was immunoSEQ multiplex PCR, while the TCRdb copy is restricted to in-frame clones and leaves out a portion. The sample consists of some 160,000 clones, approximately 56% of them appearing once. The sample was CD8+ T cells sorted from blood. The receptor set was obtained from a human donor in good health.

The CDR3: CASSDSGEQYF. Written as DNA, the CDR3 is TGTGCCAGCAGCGACTCTGGAGAGCAGTACTTC. This chain uses TRBV5-6 with TRBJ2-7; D uncertain. CDR1 is SGHDT and CDR2 is YYEEEE in the germline V gene. The CDR3 sequence is 11 residues long. V lost 4 bases, J lost 7 bases, and 9 bases lay in between.

In this sample, this clone turned up a few times. This chain connects TRBV4-1 to TRBJ2-3, with 14 nucleotides matching TRBD2. The CDR3 is 15 amino acids. V was pared by 3 bases and J by 6 bases, with 2 bases of the junction left unmatched. The germline V gene has CDR1 MGHRA and CDR2 YSYEKL. The DNA for the CDR3 is TGCGCCAGCAGCCAGGGACTAGCGGGAGTGGATACGCAGTATTTT. As protein: CASSQGLAGVDTQYF.

The gene calls are TRBV5-4 and TRBJ2-1; 7 positions agree with TRBD2. The germline CDR1 and CDR2 sequences are SGHNT and YYREEE (reference sequence). J lost 5 bases, V lost 2 bases, and 7 bases had no gene match. The CDR3 runs to 15 residues. The CDR3 is CASSFPGGGDNEQFF. The CDR3 DNA follows: TGTGCCAGCAGCTTCCCTGGGGGAGGGGACAATGAGCAGTTCTTC.

The rearrangement joins TRBV29-1 to TRBJ1-3; no firm D call. V gave up 4 bases and J gave up 0 bases, with 4 bases separating them. CDR1 SQVTM and CDR2 ANQGSEA come from the germline V gene. The CDR3 consists of 12 residues. The CDR3 sequence is CSVGGSGNTIYF. Here the CDR3 DNA reads TGCAGCGTTGGGGGCTCTGGAAACACCATATATTTT.

The chain combines TRBV7-2 with TRBJ2-7; D remains ambiguous. The DNA end is more similar to TRBJ2-1, so the J call may be wrong. The CDR3 consists of 12 residues. Per germline, CDR1 SGHTA and CDR2 FQGNSA. CDR3 DNA sequence: TGTGCCAGCAGTCTAGTGGGTAATGAGCAGTTCTTC. It codes for CASSLVGNEQFF.

The V gene is TRBV4-1, the J gene TRBJ2-2; D perhaps matches TRBD1 (5 bases). CDR1 is MGHRA, CDR2 YSYEKL, per germline. This CDR3 has 13 amino acids. V was pared by 5 bases and J by 5 bases, with 9 bases between. The CDR3 sequence: CASSIPGTGELFF. DNA for the CDR3: TGCGCCAGCAGCATTCCAGGGACCGGGGAGCTGTTTTTT.

This clone was seen ten or more times. This chain connects TRBV6-1 to TRBJ1-5; perhaps TRBD1 as D (5 bases). Looked up from germline, CDR1 is MNHNS and CDR2 is SASEGT. The V end lost 6 bases, the J end lost 1 base, and 7 bases lay between the germline ends. The CDR3 loop spans 13 amino acids. The CDR3 protein is CASSGDSNQPQHF. The CDR3 DNA reads TGTGCCAGCAGCGGGGACAGCAATCAGCCCCAGCATTTT.

The V call is TRBV2, the J call TRBJ2-5; tentative D call: TRBD2 (6 bases). V shed 3 bases and J shed 5 bases, with 10 bases lying between them. Per germline, CDR1 SNHLY and CDR2 FYNNEI. CDR3 length: 13 residues. CDR3 region: CASSEGGWETQYF. CDR3 sequence (DNA): TGTGCCAGCAGTGAGGGGGGTTGGGAGACCCAGTACTTC.

There are a few counts of this clone. The chain joins TRBV5-1 to TRBJ2-7; no firm D call. CDR1 SGHRS and CDR2 YFSETQ come from the germline V gene. The CDR3 extends over 13 amino acids. With 4 bases removed from V and 4 bases from J, the gap between germline ends came to 12 bases. The CDR3 spells CASSADGRYEQYF. The CDR3, as DNA: TGCGCCAGCAGCGCTGACGGGCGATACGAGCAGTACTTC.

This clone was counted between two and nine times. This chain uses TRBV29-1 with TRBJ2-1; TRBD1 might be the D (5 bases). CDR3 size: 12 residues. CDR1 and CDR2 from the germline V gene are SQVTM and ANQGSEA. Trimming shortened V by 2 bases and J by 16 bases, and 18 bases separated the two germline ends. The CDR3 DNA is TGCAGCGTTGAACACGGACAACCCGGCCCATTCTTC. Its translation is CSVEHGQPGPFF.